This is a list of T cell receptor beta chains from one sample in a study of human T cells and chemical hapten exposure. TCRdb redid the calling of the RACE reads with MiXCR, one entry per CDR3 protein. The sample includes under 450,000 distinct CDR3 sequences, around 6% seen only once; the top ten take about 6%. The input for sequencing was whole blood, taken in connection with sensitization to the hapten diphenylcyclopropenone (DPC). Receptors were obtained from a young woman with alopecia areata. Some clones in this sample may be carry-over from other donors' samples. Each CDR3 is given with its conserved first and last residue. D genes are given only for firm matches. Some rows have no size entry. The others give once, few or many, or a class for an expanded clone.

j_gene,abundance,v_gene,d_gene,len,CDR3nt,CDR3aa
TRBJ2-1,many,TRBV20-1,.,14,TGCAGTGCTAGAAGAGGTGTCCTTAACAATGAGCAGTTCTTC,CSARRGVLNNEQFF
TRBJ1-2,.,TRBV12-3/TRBV12-4,.,14,TGTGCCAGCAGTCGGCAGGGGAGATTCTATGGCTACACCTTC,CASSRQGRFYGYTF
TRBJ1-5,many,TRBV6-2/TRBV6-3,.,16,TGTGCCAGCAGTTACGGCGGACACCTTCCCAATCAGCCCCAGCATTTT,CASSYGGHLPNQPQHF
TRBJ2-5,.,TRBV20-1,.,12,TGCAGTGCTAGCGAGGTGGAGGAGACCCAGTACTTC,CSASEVEETQYF
TRBJ2-1,many,TRBV19,TRBD2,16,TGTGCCAGTAGTATCTCGGTTGGTAGCGGGGGGTATGAGCAGTTCTTC,CASSISVGSGGYEQFF
TRBJ2-7,.,TRBV20-1,.,13,TGCAGTGCCAGACAGGCCACTACGGGGGAGCAGTACTTC,CSARQATTGEQYF
TRBJ2-6,.,TRBV6-5,.,15,TGTGCCAGCAGCCGTGGGGAGGCTGGGGCCAACGTCCTGACTTTC,CASSRGEAGANVLTF
TRBJ1-5,many,TRBV6-2/TRBV6-3,.,10,TGTGCCAGCAATAGGAAGCCCCAGCATTTT,CASNRKPQHF
TRBJ2-7,.,TRBV3-1,.,14,TGTGCCAGCAGCCAAGATCCGGGTCCCTACGAGCAGTACTTC,CASSQDPGPYEQYF
TRBJ1-6,many,TRBV24-1,.,12,TGTGCCACCAGTGATGGAAATTCACCCCTCCACTTT,CATSDGNSPLHF
TRBJ1-2,many,TRBV29-1,.,12,TGCAGCGTTGAAGACAGCGGCTATGGCTACACCTTC,CSVEDSGYGYTF
TRBJ2-7,.,TRBV13,.,15,TGTGCCAGCAGCTCTACCCGGACGAGGGACTACGAGCAGTACTTC,CASSSTRTRDYEQYF
TRBJ1-2,.,TRBV5-5,TRBD1,14,TGTGCCAGCAGCACACCGGGACAGGCATATGGCTACACCTTC,CASSTPGQAYGYTF
TRBJ1-6,many,TRBV7-8,.,13,TGTGCCAGCAGCTTGTTGAGGAATTCACCCCTCCACTTT,CASSLLRNSPLHF
TRBJ2-1,.,TRBV11-2,.,14,TGTGCCAGCACCATGGTCCTCGGAGGTTATGAGCAGTTCTTC,CASTMVLGGYEQFF
TRBJ1-5,few,TRBV10-3,TRBD1,13,TGTGCCATCACTCCGGACAGGGGTCAGCCCCAGCATTTT,CAITPDRGQPQHF
TRBJ2-7,.,TRBV7-2,TRBD1,14,TGTGCCAGCAGCTTGCTGGGACAGATCTACGAGCAGTACTTC,CASSLLGQIYEQYF
TRBJ1-6,many,TRBV5-6,TRBD1,17,TGTGCCAGCAGCCAAGGGACAGGGGCAGTATATAATTCACCCCTCCACTTT,CASSQGTGAVYNSPLHF
TRBJ2-2,few,TRBV6-2/TRBV6-3,.,14,TGTGCCAGCAGTTACTCCACTGGGACCGGGGAGCTGTTTTTT,CASSYSTGTGELFF
TRBJ1-3,many,TRBV4-2,.,17,TGTGCCAGCAGCCAAGAAAGGACCGGGGCAGGCGGAAACACCATATATTTT,CASSQERTGAGGNTIYF
TRBJ2-7,few,TRBV7-9,.,12,TGTGCCAGCAGCTTAAATGGGGGGGAGCAGTACTTC,CASSLNGGEQYF
TRBJ2-4,many,TRBV6-5,.,15,TGTGCCAGCAGTCGCTCGAACGACAGGAAAAACATTCAGTACTTC,CASSRSNDRKNIQYF
TRBJ1-6,few,TRBV11-1,.,14,TGTGCCAGCAGCTTAGGAGGAGCGGGGTCACCCCTCCACTTT,CASSLGGAGSPLHF
TRBJ1-2,many,TRBV19,.,14,TGTGCCAGTAGTAGCGGCAGCTTAAACTATGGCTACACCTTC,CASSSGSLNYGYTF
TRBJ2-1,few,TRBV7-6,TRBD2,15,TGTGCCAGCAGCCTTAGCGGGGGAACCGGGGATGAGCAGTTCTTC,CASSLSGGTGDEQFF
TRBJ1-5,many,TRBV27,TRBD1,20,TGTGCCAGCAGTTTAAATGATGAGACAGGGCGGATTTATAGCAATCAGCCCCAGCATTTT,CASSLNDETGRIYSNQPQHF
TRBJ2-7,few,TRBV7-9,TRBD2,14,TGTGCCAGCAGCTTACCGGGACTAGCGACCGAGCAGTACTTC,CASSLPGLATEQYF
TRBJ2-5,few,TRBV3-1,TRBD1,15,TGTGCCAGCAGCTTACCGTCCTCGACAGGGGGTGCCCAGTACTTC,CASSLPSSTGGAQYF
TRBJ2-3,few,TRBV7-8,TRBD1,19,TGTGCCAGCAGCATATCCAGCCCGACCGGGACAGGGGGCTCGAATACGCAGTATTTT,CASSISSPTGTGGSNTQYF
TRBJ1-2,many,TRBV21-1,.,13,TGTGCCAGGCACGGTTGGCAGGGACATGGCTACACCTTC,CARHGWQGHGYTF
TRBJ1-1,many,TRBV6-6,.,12,TGTGCCAGCAGTGACAATTTCGCTGAAGCTTTCTTT,CASSDNFAEAFF
TRBJ2-5,.,TRBV28,TRBD1,15,TGTGCCAGCAGTCTTTGGACAGGGGGCGGGGAGACCCAGTACTTC,CASSLWTGGGETQYF
TRBJ2-5,many,TRBV5-5,.,12,TGTGCCAGCGGGTCAGAACAAGAGACCCAGTACTTC,CASGSEQETQYF
TRBJ1-3,many,TRBV12-3/TRBV12-4,.,14,TGTGCCAGCAGGGGACGCGAAGTTGGAAACACCATATATTTT,CASRGREVGNTIYF
TRBJ2-7,few,TRBV27,TRBD1,12,TGTGCCAGCAGCGACAGGGCCTACGAGCAGTACTTC,CASSDRAYEQYF
TRBJ1-5,.,TRBV6-5,.,14,TGTGCCAGCAATACGAGGGGGGGTAATCAGCCCCAGCATTTT,CASNTRGGNQPQHF